This entry is about one T cell receptor beta chain. Its antigen is currently unknown. TCRdb analysed the RT-PCR reads with MiXCR anew, one entry per CDR3 protein. This sample has hundreds of thousands of distinct CDR3 sequences; 10% to 15% occur once, and the top ten carry 13%. Trimming took 8 bases from V and 7 from J, leaving 20 bases between them. The CDR3 sequence is 14 residues long. Germline V gene sequence: CDR1 SGHVS, CDR2 FQNEAQ. The data belong to a study of response to subunit inactivated influenza vaccine. Study-wide results and limits: T cells newly recruited by each seasonal influenza vaccination are few, the authors suggested.

The material sequenced was PBMCs from blood, taken about 40 days after vaccination. The receptor comes from a man aged 45 to 65 who received an inactivated influenza vaccine. The chain has TRBV7-8 and TRBJ1-2, with D perhaps TRBD1 (6 bases). The CDR3 bases are TGTGCCAGCTCAGGAGAAACAGGGTACGCTGGCTACACCTTC. Its translation is CASSGETGYAGYTF. Based on the CDR3 plus reference TRBV7-8 and TRBJ1-2, the full variable domain is GAGVSQSPRYKVAKRGQDVALRCDPISGHVSLFWYQQALGQGPEFLTYFQNEAQLDKSGLPSDRFFAERPEGSVSTLKIQRTQQEDSAVYLCASSGETGYAGYTFGSGTRLTVV.